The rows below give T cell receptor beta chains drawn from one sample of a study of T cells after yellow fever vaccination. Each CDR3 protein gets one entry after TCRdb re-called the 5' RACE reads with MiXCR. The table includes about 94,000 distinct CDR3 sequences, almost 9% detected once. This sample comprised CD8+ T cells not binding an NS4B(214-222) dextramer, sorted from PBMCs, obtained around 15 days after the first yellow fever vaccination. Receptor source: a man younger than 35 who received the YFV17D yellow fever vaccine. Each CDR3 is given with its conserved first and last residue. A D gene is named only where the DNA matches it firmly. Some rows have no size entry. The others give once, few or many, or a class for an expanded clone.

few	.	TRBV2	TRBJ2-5	TGTGCCAGCACCGAATCACTAGACCAGTACTTC	CASTESLDQYF
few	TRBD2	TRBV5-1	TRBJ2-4	TGCGCCAGCAGCTTGGCCGGGGCTAGCGGCTCCAAAAACATTCAGTACTTC	CASSLAGASGSKNIQYF
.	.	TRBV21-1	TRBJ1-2	TGTGCCAGCAGCAACCTAGCCTGGACAGGGAAGGACTATGGCTACACCTTC	CASSNLAWTGKDYGYTF
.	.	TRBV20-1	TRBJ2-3	TGCAGTGCTCCCCAGGGACACCCAGATACGCAGTATTTT	CSAPQGHPDTQYF
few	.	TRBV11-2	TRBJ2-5	TGTGCCAGCAGCTTACCGTTAGGGGAGACCCAGTACTTC	CASSLPLGETQYF
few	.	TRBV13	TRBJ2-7	TGTGCCAGCAGCTCCCTGGGGACTTACGAGCAGTACTTC	CASSSLGTYEQYF
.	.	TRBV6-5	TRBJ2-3	TGTGCCAGCAGTCCTCGGAGGGCCGCTAGCACAGATACGCAGTATTTT	CASSPRRAASTDTQYF
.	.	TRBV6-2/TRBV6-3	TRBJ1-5	TGTGCCAGCAGGCGAGGGGCTAGTTATCAGCCCCAGCATTTT	CASRRGASYQPQHF
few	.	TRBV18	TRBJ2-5	TGTGCCAGCTCACCCAATGTGGGACACGGGAAACCCCTCCAAGAGACCCAGTACTTC	CASSPNVGHGKPLQETQYF
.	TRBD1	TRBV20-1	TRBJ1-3	TGCAGTGCTAGCCGGACAGGGCGCGGAAACACCATATATTTT	CSASRTGRGNTIYF
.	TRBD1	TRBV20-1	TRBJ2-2	TGCAGTGCTTTTTACAGGGGGCCGAACACCGGGGAGCTGTTTTTT	CSAFYRGPNTGELFF
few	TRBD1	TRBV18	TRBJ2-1	TGTGCCAGCTCACCACGAAGCCCCCAGGGGGATGAGCAGTTCTTC	CASSPRSPQGDEQFF
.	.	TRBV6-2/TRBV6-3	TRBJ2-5	TGTGCCAGCGTCGGCAGGGAAGAGACCCAGTACTTC	CASVGREETQYF
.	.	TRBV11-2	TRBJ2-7	TGTGCCAGCAGCCAGGGGCGGGGGCTGGACGAGCAGTACTTC	CASSQGRGLDEQYF
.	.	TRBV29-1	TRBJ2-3	TGCAGCGTTGAGCTCGGAGATTACACAGATACGCAGTATTTT	CSVELGDYTDTQYF
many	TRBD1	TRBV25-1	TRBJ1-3	TGTGCCAGCAGTTGGGACAGTACCCCTGGAAACACCATATATTTT	CASSWDSTPGNTIYF
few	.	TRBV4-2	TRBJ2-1	TGTGCCAGCAGCCAAGTGGACAAATCACCACACAATGAGCAGTTCTTC	CASSQVDKSPHNEQFF
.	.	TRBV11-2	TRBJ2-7	TGTGCCAGCAGCACGGGACCGAACTACGAGCAGTACTTC	CASSTGPNYEQYF
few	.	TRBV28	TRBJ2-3	TGTGCCAGCAGTTTATCCTGGTTCCGGCGGGATACGCAGTATTTT	CASSLSWFRRDTQYF
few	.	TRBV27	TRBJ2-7	TGTGCCAGCAGTTTCGGTCCAAGCTACGAGCAGTACTTC	CASSFGPSYEQYF
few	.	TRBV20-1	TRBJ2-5	TGCAGTACCTCGGTGGGCTCCGAGGTACAAGAGACCCAGTACTTC	CSTSVGSEVQETQYF
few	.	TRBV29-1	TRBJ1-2	TGCAGCGTTGAAGGTAGTTCTTCACAGAACTATGGCTACACCTTC	CSVEGSSSQNYGYTF
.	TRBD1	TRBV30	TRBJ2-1	TGTGGGACAGGGGGTAAGGTGGGATCCTACAATGAGCAGTTCTTC	CGTGGKVGSYNEQFF
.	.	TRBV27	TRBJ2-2	TGTGCCAGCAGTAGGGGATCCGGGGAGCTGTTTTTT	CASSRGSGELFF
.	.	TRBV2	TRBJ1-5	TGTGCCAGCAAGGGGAAGGGGGGCCGGCAGCCCCAGCATTTT	CASKGKGGRQPQHF
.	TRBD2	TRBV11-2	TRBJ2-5	TGTGCCCGCAGCCCCACCCGGACTAGCGGGGGCCCCCCTCAAGAGACCCAGTACTTC	CARSPTRTSGGPPQETQYF
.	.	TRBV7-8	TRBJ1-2	TGTGCCAGCAGCGTTACAGGGAGCCGGGCTAACTATGGCTACACCTTC	CASSVTGSRANYGYTF
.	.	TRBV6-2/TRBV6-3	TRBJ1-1	TGTGCCAGCAGTACGACTATCGAAGCTTTCTTT	CASSTTIEAFF
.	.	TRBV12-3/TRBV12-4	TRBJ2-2	TGTGCCAGCAGTCTCCTGGGTCCCGGGGAGCTGTTTTTT	CASSLLGPGELFF
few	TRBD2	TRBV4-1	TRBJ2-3	TGCGCCAGCAGCTTGAGCGGGGGGGGATTTGCGGGAGATACGCAGTATTTT	CASSLSGGGFAGDTQYF
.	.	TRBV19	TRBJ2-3	TGTGCCAGTAGTAAGGCTAGCACAGATACGCAGTATTTT	CASSKASTDTQYF
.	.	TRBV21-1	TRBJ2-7	.	CASSNFGGGTAWGLRGPPGYEQYF
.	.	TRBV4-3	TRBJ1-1	TGCGCCAGCTCAACGGGGCGGTCCAAGAACACTGAAGCTTTCTTT	CASSTGRSKNTEAFF
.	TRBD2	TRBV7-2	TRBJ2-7	TGTGCCAGCAGCCCACCCACCGGGACTAGCGGGGAGTACTTC	CASSPPTGTSGEYF
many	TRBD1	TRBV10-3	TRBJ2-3	TGTGCCATCACAAGGACAGGGAGCACAGATACGCAGTATTTT	CAITRTGSTDTQYF
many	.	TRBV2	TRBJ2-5	TGTGCTTCGCAGCTGGAGACCCAGTACTTC	CASQLETQYF
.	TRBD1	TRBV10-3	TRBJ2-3	TGTGCCATCAGTGGTCCGGGACAGGTCACAGATACGCAGTATTTT	CAISGPGQVTDTQYF
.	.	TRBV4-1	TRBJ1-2	TGCGCCAGCAGCCAAGCCCGACAGGAAGGTTTTTTGGGCTACACCTTC	CASSQARQEGFLGYTF
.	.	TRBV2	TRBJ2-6	TGTGCCAGCAGTGCACGGAGGAATCTGTCTGGGGCCAACGTCCTGACTTTC	CASSARRNLSGANVLTF
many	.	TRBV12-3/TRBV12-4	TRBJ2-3	TGTGCCAGCAGTTTGGGACTTAGGAGGACAGATACGCAGTATTTT	CASSLGLRRTDTQYF
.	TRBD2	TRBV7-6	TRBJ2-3	TGTGCCAGCGCGGGGGGGAACACAGATACGCAGTATTTT	CASAGGNTDTQYF
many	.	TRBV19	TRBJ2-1	TGTGCCAGTAGTATACAGGGCAATGAGCAGTTCTTC	CASSIQGNEQFF
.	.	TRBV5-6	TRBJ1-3	TGTGCCAGCAGCCCCCCGAGTCGGACTGGAAACACCATATATTTT	CASSPPSRTGNTIYF
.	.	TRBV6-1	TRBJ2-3	TGTGCCAGCAGATCCGGGACCAGCACAGATACGCAGTATTTT	CASRSGTSTDTQYF
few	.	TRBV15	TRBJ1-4	TGTGCCACCAGCCTGGGGGCGGGTAATGAAAAACTGTTTTTT	CATSLGAGNEKLFF
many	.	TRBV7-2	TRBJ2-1	TGTGCCAGCAGCCACATTGGTTACAATGAGCAGTTCTTC	CASSHIGYNEQFF
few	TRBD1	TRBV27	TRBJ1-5	TGTGCCAGCACCCCGACAGGGATGATGCAGCCCCAGCATTTT	CASTPTGMMQPQHF
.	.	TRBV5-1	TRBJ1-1	TGCGCCAGCAGCTCGATGGGCACTGAAGCTTTCTTT	CASSSMGTEAFF
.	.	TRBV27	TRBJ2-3	TGTGCCAGCAGTTTACCCACAGGGAGCACAGATACGCAGTATTTT	CASSLPTGSTDTQYF
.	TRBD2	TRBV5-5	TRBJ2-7	TGTGCCAGCAGCTTGTTAGCGGGGGGATCCTACGAGCAGTACTTC	CASSLLAGGSYEQYF
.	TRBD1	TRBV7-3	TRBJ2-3	TGTGCCAGCTCGCAGGGGGTTGGCACAGATACGCAGTATTTT	CASSQGVGTDTQYF
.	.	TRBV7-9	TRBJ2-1	TGTGCCAGCAGCTTAGCGCAGGGTCCAAATGAGCAGTTCTTC	CASSLAQGPNEQFF
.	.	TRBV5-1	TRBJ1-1	TGCGCCAGCAGCTTGAGAGACCCAACACCGAACACTGAAGCTTTCTTT	CASSLRDPTPNTEAFF
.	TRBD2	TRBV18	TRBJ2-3	TGTGCCAGCTCTCCGGGACTAGCCATGGGGGATACGCAGTATTTT	CASSPGLAMGDTQYF
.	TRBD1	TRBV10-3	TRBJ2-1	TGTGCCAGCGGGATCCGGGACAGGGACAATGAGCAGTTCTTC	CASGIRDRDNEQFF
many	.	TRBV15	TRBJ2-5	TGTGCCACCAGCAGGGTAGGGGGGCTTGAGACCCAGTACTTC	CATSRVGGLETQYF
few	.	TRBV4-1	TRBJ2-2	TGCGCCAGCAGCCAACCCCCGGCAGGGCGGACCGGGGAGCTGTTTTTT	CASSQPPAGRTGELFF
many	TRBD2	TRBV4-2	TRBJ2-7	TGTGCCAGCAGCCAGGAGACTAGCGGGGGGTACGAGCAGTACTTC	CASSQETSGGYEQYF
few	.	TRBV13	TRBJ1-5	TGTGCCAGCAGCTTAGGGTGGGATCAGCCCCAGCATTTT	CASSLGWDQPQHF
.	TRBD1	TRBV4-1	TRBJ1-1	TGCGCCAGCAGCCAAGACCCGGGACAGAGTGTACTGAACACTGAAGCTTTCTTT	CASSQDPGQSVLNTEAFF